One sample yielded the 26 T cell receptor beta chains listed below, sequenced in a study of blood T cell repertoires in COVID-19. Profiling relied on immunoSEQ multiplex PCR, and the TCRdb table lists in-frame clones only, not all of them. The data contain 250,000 to 350,000 clones, approximately 88% of them seen just once; the ten biggest clones take up about 6%. The sample taken for sequencing was peripheral blood. The receptor set was obtained from a man between 18 and 35 years old who had recovered from COVID-19.

This CDR3 reads CASSMQGAYEQYF. CDR3 in DNA: TGTGCCAGTAGTATGCAGGGGGCCTACGAGCAGTACTTC. The chain employs TRBV19 and TRBJ2-7; 7 bases are a match to TRBD1. The CDR3 covers 13 residues. Germline V lookup: CDR1 LNHDA, CDR2 SQIVND (reference sequence). V shed 3 bases and J 2 bases; nucleotides not matched to a gene: 1.

The DNA of the CDR3 is TGTGCCAGCAGCCCGCGGACAGGGAGCTCCTACGAGCAGTACTTC. Translating it yields CASSPRTGSSYEQYF. This sequence joins TRBV7-9 and TRBJ2-7; 8 bases are a match to TRBD1. V shed 5 bases, J shed 0 bases, and the junction held 6 bases outside the gene matches. The CDR3 has 15 amino acids. From germline, CDR1 is SEHNR and CDR2 FQNEAQ (reference sequence).

This sequence joins TRBV3-1 (or the pseudogene TRBV3-2) and TRBJ1-1; maybe TRBD1 (5 bases). CDR3 length: 15 amino acids. V dropped 5 bases and J dropped 1 base, with 14 bases sitting between them. CDR1 is LGHDT, CDR2 YNNKEL, per germline (reference sequence). This chain's CDR3 is CASSYAEGTNTEAFF. The CDR3 region has the DNA TGTGCCAGCAGCTACGCGGAGGGGACGAACACTGAAGCTTTCTTT.

This rearrangement joins TRBV6-1 to TRBJ1-2; 11 bases are shared with TRBD1. The CDR3 covers 15 residues. The germline V gene encodes CDR1 MNHNS and CDR2 SASEGT. V shed 3 bases, J shed 3 bases, and the junction held 3 bases outside the gene matches. The CDR3 reads CASSEDRGHHYGYTF. CDR3 sequence (DNA): TGTGCCAGCAGTGAGGACAGGGGGCATCACTATGGCTACACCTTC.

This clone was observed a single time. This chain connects TRBV12-3 or TRBV12-4 to TRBJ2-3; D remains unclear. Trimming stripped 5 bases from V and 4 bases from J, with 10 bases between. The length of the CDR3 is 13 residues. The DNA for the CDR3 is TGTGCCAGCAGTCCTCTGAGGCCAGATACGCAGTATTTT. Protein product: CASSPLRPDTQYF.

V usage is TRBV5-1 and J usage is TRBJ2-7, with 10 positions matching TRBD1. CDR1 and CDR2 (germline): SGHRS, YFSETQ. The CDR3 runs 15 residues. V lost 4 bases to trimming and J lost 6 bases; unmatched junction nucleotides: 10. The CDR3 DNA reads TGCGCCAGCAGCGTCCGGGACAGGGGAGGTGGCGAGCAGTACTTC. Translation gives CASSVRDRGGGEQYF.

The V gene is TRBV6-5, the J gene TRBJ1-6; 9 bases align to TRBD1. CDR1 and CDR2 from the germline V gene are MNHEY and SVGAGI. The CDR3 sequence is 15 residues long. The trim removed 2 bases at V and 9 bases at J, leaving 5 bases unmatched. As DNA, the CDR3 is TGTGCCAGCAGTTACGGGGGACAGGGATTTTCACCCCTCCACTTT. Its translation: CASSYGGQGFSPLHF.

The CDR3, as DNA: TGCAGTGCTAGGAGGGCTGGCGAGCAGTACTTC. This encodes CSARRAGEQYF. The chain links TRBV20-1 to TRBJ2-7; D is perhaps TRBD2 (5 bases). CDR1 and CDR2 (germline): DFQATT, SNEGSKA (reference sequence). The CDR3 has 11 residues. V lost 3 bases and J lost 6, with 9 bases in between.

This rearrangement joins TRBV5-4 to TRBJ2-1; TRBD2 agrees at 8 bases. Looked up from germline, CDR1 is SGHNT and CDR2 is YYREEE (reference sequence). With 4 bases clipped from V and 4 bases from J, the junction kept 10 bases outside the gene matches. The CDR3 totals 16 residues. The CDR3 coding sequence is TGTGCCAGCAGCCGCGGGAGTAGCGGGGCTTACAATGAGCAGTTCTTC. Amino acid sequence: CASSRGSSGAYNEQFF.

The gene calls are TRBV6-5 and TRBJ2-7; 7 bases match TRBD1. Germline V lookup: CDR1 MNHEY, CDR2 SVGAGI. The CDR3 length is 14 residues. V trimming: 6 bases; J trimming: 1 base; junction bases outside the gene matches: 6. The DNA for the CDR3 is TGTGCCAGCAGGTATGGACAGGCTTCCTACGAGCAGTACTTC. Protein: CASRYGQASYEQYF.

The V call is TRBV30, the J call TRBJ1-6, with D perhaps matching TRBD1 (5 bases). The CDR3 contains 14 residues. Germline assignment: CDR1 GTSNPN and CDR2 SVGIG (reference sequence). V was shortened by 0 bases and J by 8 bases, with 11 bases between the two germline ends. For the CDR3, the DNA is TGTGCCTGGAGTGTACTGGACACCTATTCACCCCTCCACTTT. This translates into CAWSVLDTYSPLHF.

In its sample, this clone was seen a few times. As DNA, the CDR3 is TGTGCCAGCAGCTTGACCGGACTAGCGGTCTACGAGCAGTACTTC. Translating gives CASSLTGLAVYEQYF. The genes are TRBV5-6 and TRBJ2-7, with TRBD2 matching 10 bases. With 1 base clipped from V and 3 bases from J, the junction kept 4 bases outside the gene matches. Germline lookup yields CDR1 SGHDT and CDR2 YYEEEE. The CDR3 has 15 residues.

The rearrangement uses TRBV12-3 or TRBV12-4 and TRBJ1-2; 8 bases map to TRBD1. CDR3 size: 12 residues. Unmatched junction bases numbered 5, after V lost 6 bases and J lost 8 bases. CDR3 residues: CASSDRGVGYTF. The DNA for the CDR3 is TGTGCCAGCAGCGACAGGGGTGTAGGCTACACCTTC.

Only one count was recorded for this clone. The CDR3 reads CASSLGQGASYGYTF. The DNA for the CDR3 is TGTGCCAGCAGCCTGGGGCAGGGGGCGAGCTATGGCTACACCTTC. V and J are TRBV3-1 (or the pseudogene TRBV3-2) and TRBJ1-2, with 8 bases matching TRBD1. The V and J ends lost 4 bases and 4 bases, in that order; junction bases with no gene match: 8. CDR1 is LGHDT, CDR2 YNNKEL, per germline (reference sequence). This CDR3 contains 15 residues.

This chain connects TRBV12-3 or TRBV12-4 to TRBJ1-2, with 8 nucleotides matching TRBD1. This CDR3 contains 13 residues. V dropped 5 bases and J dropped 6; count of bases not matched to a gene: 5. CDR3 sequence reads: CASSTGQGHGYTF. The CDR3 DNA is TGTGCCAGCAGTACCGGACAGGGCCATGGCTACACCTTC.

CDR3 DNA sequence: TGTGCCAGCAGAACCCCGACAGGGGGGAACACTGAAGCTTTCTTT. This sequence encodes CASRTPTGGNTEAFF. V is TRBV6-5 and J is TRBJ1-1; the match to TRBD1 covers 9 bases. The CDR3 is 15 residues long. Looked up from germline, CDR1 is MNHEY and CDR2 is SVGAGI. V lost 6 bases to trimming and J lost 1 base; unmatched junction nucleotides: 6.

V is TRBV19 and J is TRBJ2-7, with D perhaps TRBD2 (6 bases). The CDR3 is made up of 15 amino acids. Trimming stripped 2 bases from V and 5 bases from J, with 16 bases between. Germline loops: CDR1 LNHDA, CDR2 SQIVND (reference sequence). This CDR3 reads CASSIYPGAGDEQYF. DNA for the CDR3: TGTGCCAGTAGTATATACCCGGGAGCCGGAGACGAGCAGTACTTC.

This chain uses TRBV2 with TRBJ2-2; D is undetermined. Trimming removed 6 bases from V and 0 bases from J, with 11 bases in between. Germline CDR1 reads SNHLY; CDR2 reads FYNNEI. The CDR3 loop spans 15 amino acids. The CDR3 DNA reads as TGTGCCAGCAGCACCCTGTCAGCGAACACCGGGGAGCTGTTTTTT. Translation gives CASSTLSANTGELFF.

The chain carries TRBV7-9 and TRBJ1-2; D not resolved. The CDR3 spans 14 residues. Trimming removed 4 bases from V and 14 bases from J, with 23 bases in between. Germline CDR1 SEHNR, CDR2 FQNEAQ (reference sequence). The CDR3: CASSSVGGAASATF. The CDR3, as DNA: TGTGCCAGCAGCTCAGTCGGAGGCGCCGCCAGCGCTACCTTC.

CDR3 bases: TGCGCCAGCAGCCCCCCCGGACTAGCGGGGGGGTCAGATACGCAGTATTTT. This codes for CASSPPGLAGGSDTQYF. The genes are TRBV5-1 and TRBJ2-3; 15 positions match TRBD2. V was pared by 4 bases and J by 4 bases, with 7 bases of the junction left unmatched. The germline CDR1 and CDR2 sequences are SGHRS and YFSETQ. The CDR3 has 17 amino acids.

The CDR3 reads CASSLEGDTEAFF. CDR3 coding DNA: TGTGCCAGCAGCTTAGAGGGAGACACTGAAGCTTTCTTT. The chain is built from TRBV11-3 and TRBJ1-1; D uncertain. Deletions cut 0 bases from V and 3 bases from J, with 5 bases between. This CDR3 has 13 amino acids. Germline V gives CDR1 SGHNT, CDR2 YENEEA.

The chain links TRBV7-2 to TRBJ2-1; no clear D. V lost 5 bases, J lost 0 bases, and 8 bases lay in between. In germline, CDR1 is SGHTA, CDR2 FQGNSA. The CDR3 is 14 residues long. CDR3 residues: CASSSTGSYNEQFF. CDR3 coding DNA: TGTGCCAGCAGCAGTACCGGCTCCTACAATGAGCAGTTCTTC.

CDR3 in amino acids: CASSPKREGNEQFF. In DNA, the CDR3 is TGTGCCAGCTCACCAAAGAGGGAAGGCAATGAGCAGTTCTTC. This chain links TRBV18 with TRBJ2-1; a weak D match, TRBD2 (5 bases). The CDR3 runs to 14 residues. Trimming took 2 bases from V and 6 from J, leaving 11 bases between them. CDR1 KGHSH and CDR2 LQKENI come from the germline V gene.

The J gene is TRBJ2-1, the V gene TRBV20-1; D is undetermined. The ends were cut back, 0 bases at V and 8 bases at J, with 5 bases in the middle. CDR3 size: 11 residues. Germline V gene lookup returns CDR1 DFQATT and CDR2 SNEGSKA (reference sequence). CDR3 region: CSARDEDEQFF. The CDR3 nucleotides read TGCAGTGCTAGAGATGAGGATGAGCAGTTCTTC.

This chain uses TRBV6-6 with TRBJ1-2; 10 bases are a match to TRBD1. This CDR3 region has 15 residues. With 4 bases clipped from V and 6 bases from J, the junction kept 8 bases outside the gene matches. The germline CDR1 and CDR2 sequences are MNHNY and SVGAGI (reference sequence). The CDR3 region is CASSSLDRGHNGYTF. CDR3 DNA: TGTGCCAGCAGTTCCCTTGACAGGGGGCATAATGGCTACACCTTC.

V is TRBV2 and J is TRBJ1-1; unclear D gene. V lost 6 bases, J lost 9 bases, and 8 bases lay in between. Germline V gene data show CDR1 as SNHLY and CDR2 as FYNNEI. The CDR3 runs 10 residues. The CDR3 is CASRGYQAFF. CDR3 DNA sequence: TGTGCCAGCAGGGGCTACCAAGCTTTCTTT.